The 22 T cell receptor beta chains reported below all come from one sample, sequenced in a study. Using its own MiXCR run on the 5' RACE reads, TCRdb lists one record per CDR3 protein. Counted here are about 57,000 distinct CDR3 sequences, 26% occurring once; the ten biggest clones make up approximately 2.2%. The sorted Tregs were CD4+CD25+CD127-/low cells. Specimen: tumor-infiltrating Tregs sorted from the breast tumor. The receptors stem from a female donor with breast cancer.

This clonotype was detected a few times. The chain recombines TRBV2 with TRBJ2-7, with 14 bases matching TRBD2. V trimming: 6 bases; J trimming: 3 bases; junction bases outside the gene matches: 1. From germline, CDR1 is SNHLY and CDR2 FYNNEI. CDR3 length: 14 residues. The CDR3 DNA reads TGTGCCAGCAGAGGGACTAGCGGGGGCTACGAGCAGTACTTC. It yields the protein CASRGTSGGYEQYF.

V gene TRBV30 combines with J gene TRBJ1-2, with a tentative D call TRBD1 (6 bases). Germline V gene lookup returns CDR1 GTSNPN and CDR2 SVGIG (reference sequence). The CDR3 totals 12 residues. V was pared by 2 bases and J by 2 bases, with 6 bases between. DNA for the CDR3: TGTGCCTGGAGTCAGGGGAACTATGGCTACACCTTC. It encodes CAWSQGNYGYTF.

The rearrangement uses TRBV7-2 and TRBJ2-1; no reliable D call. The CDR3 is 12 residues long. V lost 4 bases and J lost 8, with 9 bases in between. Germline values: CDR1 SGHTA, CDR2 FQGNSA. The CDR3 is CASSSHRYEQFF. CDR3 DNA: TGTGCCAGCAGCTCGCATCGCTATGAGCAGTTCTTC. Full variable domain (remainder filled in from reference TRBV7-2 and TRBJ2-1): GAGVSQSPSNKVTEKGKDVELRCDPISGHTALYWYRQSLGQGLEFLIYFQGNSAPDKSGLPSDRFSAERTGGSVSTLTIQRTQQEDSAVYLCASSSHRYEQFFGPGTRLTVL.

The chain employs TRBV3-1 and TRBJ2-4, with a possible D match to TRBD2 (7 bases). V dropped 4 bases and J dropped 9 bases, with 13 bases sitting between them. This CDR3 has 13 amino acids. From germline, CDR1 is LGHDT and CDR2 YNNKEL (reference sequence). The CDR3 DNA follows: TGTGCCAGCAGCCTGAACGCGGGGGCCATTCAGTACTTC. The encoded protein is CASSLNAGAIQYF.

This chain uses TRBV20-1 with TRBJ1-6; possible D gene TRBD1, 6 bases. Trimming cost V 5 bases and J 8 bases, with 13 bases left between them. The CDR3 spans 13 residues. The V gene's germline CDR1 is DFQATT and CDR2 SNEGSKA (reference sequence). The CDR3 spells CSAADSSDSPLHF. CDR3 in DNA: TGCAGTGCTGCGGACAGTTCAGATTCACCCCTCCACTTT.

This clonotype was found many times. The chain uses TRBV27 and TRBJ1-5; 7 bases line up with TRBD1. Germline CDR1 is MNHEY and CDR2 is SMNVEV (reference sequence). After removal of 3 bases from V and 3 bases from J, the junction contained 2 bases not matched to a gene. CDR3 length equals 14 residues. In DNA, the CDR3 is TGTGCCAGCAGTTTGGGACAGCCCAATCAGCCCCAGCATTTT. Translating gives CASSLGQPNQPQHF.

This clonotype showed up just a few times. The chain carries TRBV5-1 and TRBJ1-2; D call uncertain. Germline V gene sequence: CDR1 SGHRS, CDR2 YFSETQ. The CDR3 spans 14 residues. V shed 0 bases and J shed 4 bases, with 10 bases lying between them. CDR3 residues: CASSLDGLGYGYTF. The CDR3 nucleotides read TGCGCCAGCAGCTTGGACGGCCTGGGCTATGGCTACACCTTC.

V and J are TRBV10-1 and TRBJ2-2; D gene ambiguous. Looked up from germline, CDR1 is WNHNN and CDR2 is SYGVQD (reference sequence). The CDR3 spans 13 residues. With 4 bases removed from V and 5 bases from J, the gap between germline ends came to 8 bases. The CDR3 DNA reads TGCGCCAGCAGTGTATCCCGAACCGGGGAGCTGTTTTTT. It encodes CASSVSRTGELFF.

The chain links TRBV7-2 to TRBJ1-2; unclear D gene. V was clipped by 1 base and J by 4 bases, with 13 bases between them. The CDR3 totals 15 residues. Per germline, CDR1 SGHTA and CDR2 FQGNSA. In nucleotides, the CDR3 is TGTGCCAGCAGCTTAGACGGGCGTCCCCTCTATGGCTACACCTTC. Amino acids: CASSLDGRPLYGYTF.

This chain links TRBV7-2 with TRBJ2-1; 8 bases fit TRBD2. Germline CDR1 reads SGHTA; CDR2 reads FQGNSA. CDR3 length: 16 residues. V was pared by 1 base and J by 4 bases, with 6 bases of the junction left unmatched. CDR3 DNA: TGTGCCAGCAGCTTAGATCTAAGCGGGAGATACAATGAGCAGTTCTTC. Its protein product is CASSLDLSGRYNEQFF.

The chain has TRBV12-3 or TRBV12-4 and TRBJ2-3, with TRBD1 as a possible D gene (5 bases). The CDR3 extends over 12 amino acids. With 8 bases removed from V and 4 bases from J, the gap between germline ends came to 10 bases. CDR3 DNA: TGTGCCAGCTCCCTAGGGGCAGATACGCAGTATTTT. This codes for CASSLGADTQYF.

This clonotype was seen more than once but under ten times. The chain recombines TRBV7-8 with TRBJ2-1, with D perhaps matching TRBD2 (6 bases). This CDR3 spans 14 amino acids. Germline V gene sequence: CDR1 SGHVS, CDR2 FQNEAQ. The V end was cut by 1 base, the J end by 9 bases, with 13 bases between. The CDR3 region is CASSLDQEGSEQFF. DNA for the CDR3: TGTGCCAGCAGCTTAGACCAGGAGGGGAGTGAGCAGTTCTTC.

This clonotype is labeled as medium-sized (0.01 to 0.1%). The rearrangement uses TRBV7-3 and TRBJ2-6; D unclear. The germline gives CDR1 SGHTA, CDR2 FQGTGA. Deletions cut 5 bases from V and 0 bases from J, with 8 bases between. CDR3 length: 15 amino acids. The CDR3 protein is CASSATASGANVLTF. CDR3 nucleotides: TGTGCCAGCAGCGCAACAGCCTCTGGGGCCAACGTCCTGACTTTC.

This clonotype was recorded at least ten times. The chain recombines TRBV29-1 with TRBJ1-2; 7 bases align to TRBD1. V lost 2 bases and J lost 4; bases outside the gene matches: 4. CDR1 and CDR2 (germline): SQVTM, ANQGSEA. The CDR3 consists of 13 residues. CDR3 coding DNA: TGCAGCGTTGAACGGCAGGGGGGCTATGGCTACACCTTC. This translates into CSVERQGGYGYTF. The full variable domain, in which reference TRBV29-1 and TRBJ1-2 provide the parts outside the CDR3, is SAVISQKPSRDICQRGTSLTIQCQVDSQVTMMFWYRQQPGQSLTLIATANQGSEATYESGFVIDKFPISRPNLTFSTLTVSNMSPEDSSIYLCSVERQGGYGYTFGSGTRLTVV.

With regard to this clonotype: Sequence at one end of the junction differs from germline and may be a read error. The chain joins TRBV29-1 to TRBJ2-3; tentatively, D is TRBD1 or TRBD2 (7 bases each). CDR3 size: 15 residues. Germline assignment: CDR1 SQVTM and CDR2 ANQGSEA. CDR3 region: CSVGGTAGYTDMQYF. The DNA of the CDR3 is TGCAGCGTGGGGGGGACAGCAGGGTACACAGATATGCAGTATTTT.

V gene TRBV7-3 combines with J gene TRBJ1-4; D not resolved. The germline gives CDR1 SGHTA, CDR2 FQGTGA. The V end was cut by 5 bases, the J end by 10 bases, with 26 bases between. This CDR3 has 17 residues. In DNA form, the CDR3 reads TGTGCCAGCAGCAAATTGGAAACGGGCCCCGTGATAGGAAAACTGTTTTTT. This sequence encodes CASSKLETGPVIGKLFF.

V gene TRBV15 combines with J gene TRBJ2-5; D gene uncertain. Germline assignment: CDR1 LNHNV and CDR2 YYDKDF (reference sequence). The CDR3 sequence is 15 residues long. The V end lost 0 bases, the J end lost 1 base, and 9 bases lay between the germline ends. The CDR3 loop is CATSRDSVGQETQYF. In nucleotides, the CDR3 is TGTGCCACCAGCAGAGATTCGGTCGGCCAAGAGACCCAGTACTTC. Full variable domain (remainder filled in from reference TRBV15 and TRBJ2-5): DAMVIQNPRYQVTQFGKPVTLSCSQTLNHNVMYWYQQKSSQAPKLLFHYYDKDFNNEADTPDNFQSRRPNTSFCFLDIRSPGLGDTAMYLCATSRDSVGQETQYFGPGTRLLVL.

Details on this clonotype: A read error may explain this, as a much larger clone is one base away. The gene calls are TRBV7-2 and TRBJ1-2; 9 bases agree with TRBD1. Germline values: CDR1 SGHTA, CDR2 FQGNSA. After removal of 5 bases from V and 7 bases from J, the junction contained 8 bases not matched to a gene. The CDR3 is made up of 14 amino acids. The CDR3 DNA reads TGTACCAGCAGCGGGACAGGGATTAAAGGTGGCTACACCTTC. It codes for CTSSGTGIKGGYTF. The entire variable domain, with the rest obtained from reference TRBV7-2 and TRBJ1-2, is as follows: GAGVSQSPSNKVTEKGKDVELRCDPISGHTALYWYRQSLGQGLEFLIYFQGNSAPDKSGLPSDRFSAERTGGSVSTLTIQRTQQEDSAVYLCTSSGTGIKGGYTFGSGTRLTVV.

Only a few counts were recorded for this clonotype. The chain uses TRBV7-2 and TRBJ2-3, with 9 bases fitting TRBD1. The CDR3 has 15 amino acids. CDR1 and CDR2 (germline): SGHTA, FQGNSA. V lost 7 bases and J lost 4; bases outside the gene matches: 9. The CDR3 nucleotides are TGTGCCAGCACCTCACGAGGGACAGGGTCAGATACGCAGTATTTT. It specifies CASTSRGTGSDTQYF.

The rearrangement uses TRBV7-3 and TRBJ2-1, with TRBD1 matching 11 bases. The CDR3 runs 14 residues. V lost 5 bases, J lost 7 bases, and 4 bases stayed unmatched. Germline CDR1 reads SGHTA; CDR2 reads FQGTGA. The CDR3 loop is CASSRDRGKNEQFF. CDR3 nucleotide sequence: TGTGCCAGCAGCCGGGACAGGGGGAAGAATGAGCAGTTCTTC.

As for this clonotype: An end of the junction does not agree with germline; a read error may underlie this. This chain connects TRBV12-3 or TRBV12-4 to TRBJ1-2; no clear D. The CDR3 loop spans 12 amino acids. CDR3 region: CASGFRGGGYTF. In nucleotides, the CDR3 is TGTGCCAGCGGTTTCCGGGGAGGTGGCTACACCTTC.

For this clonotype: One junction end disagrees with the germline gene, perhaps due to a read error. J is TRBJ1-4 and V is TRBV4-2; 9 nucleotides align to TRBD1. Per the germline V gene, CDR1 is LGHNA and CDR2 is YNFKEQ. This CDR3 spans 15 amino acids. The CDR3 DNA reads TGTGCCGGCAGCCCCACGGGACAGGGTGTTGAAAAACTGTTTTTT. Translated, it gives CAGSPTGQGVEKLFF.